This T cell receptor (beta chain) derives from a study of blood T cell repertoires in COVID-19. Across the whole study: T cells, B-cell-depleted T cells, or PBMCs supplied cDNA or gDNA.

Original handling: By means of reference gene primer amplification, nucleated cell counts were estimated. Profiling relied on immunoSEQ multiplex PCR, and the TCRdb table lists in-frame clones only, not all of them. From that table come the V and J calls and clone size; the DNA was used to work out D and trimming. The table includes 200,000 to 300,000 clones, roughly 84% detected once. Germline loops: CDR1 MNHEY, CDR2 SMNVEV (reference sequence). The CDR3 totals 16 residues. Trimming removed 5 bases from V and 4 bases from J, with 18 bases in between. The TCR comes from a man aged 40-55 years who had recovered from COVID-19. Sequencing was performed on peripheral blood. This chain connects TRBV27 to TRBJ2-1, with a weak D call TRBD2 (6 bases). CDR3 in DNA: TGTGCCAGCAGTCGCCCGGGACTGGGGGGTTACAATGAGCAGTTCTTC. The encoded protein is CASSRPGLGGYNEQFF.